These T cell receptor beta chains were read from a single sample in a study of tumor-infiltrating lymphocytes in primary liver carcinoma. Each CDR3 protein is one row after TCRdb ran MiXCR on the multiplex PCR reads. The data show some 180,000 distinct CDR3 sequences, 85% seen once. Material for sequencing was tumor tissue from primary liver carcinoma. The receptors come from a man aged 35 to 55 with primary liver carcinoma and hepatitis B virus infection. CDR3s include the opening cysteine and the closing phenylalanine or tryptophan. A D gene is named only where the DNA matches it firmly. Rows may omit the clone size; those that give it use once, few, many or a size class.

TGTGCCAGCAGTTACTCGTGGTCTAGCGGGAGTACCGGGGAGCTGTTTTTT	CASSYSWSSGSTGELFF	TRBD2	TRBJ2-2	TRBV6-5	many
TGTGCCAACACCACTTGGGCGGTAGCCAAAACCATTCAGTACTTC	CANTTWAVAKTIQYF	NA	TRBJ2-4	TRBV11-2	NA
TGCGCCAGCAGCTTGTTCAGGGGAAGCACTGAAGCTTTCTTT	CASSLFRGSTEAFF	NA	TRBJ1-1	TRBV5-1	many
TGTGACAGCAGTTGGGGACTTTTAACCGGTGAGCTGTTTTTT	CDSSWGLLTGELFF	NA	TRBJ2-2	TRBV5-4	once
TGTGCCATCAGTGAGAGGGAATCCGGCACTGAAACTTTCTTT	CAISERESGTETFF	NA	TRBJ1-1	TRBV10-3	NA
TGCAGTGCCGCGGACGGCGATCAGCCCCAGCTTTTT	CSAADGDQPQLF	NA	TRBJ1-5	TRBV29-1	NA
TGTGCCAGCTGCTTATGGCCGGCGGGTGAAAGCTCCTACGAGCAGAACTTC	CASCLWPAGESSYEQNF	NA	TRBJ2-7	TRBV11-1	NA
TGTGCTACCCAAGGGGACCACAATGAGCAATTCTTC	CATQGDHNEQFF	NA	TRBJ2-1	TRBV10-3	NA
TGTGCCAGCAGCTCTGGGAGAAGCTCTGTTGGAACCCGCACAGATACGCACTATTTT	CASSSGRSSVGTRTDTHYF	NA	TRBJ2-3	TRBV11-1	NA
TGCGCCAGCAGCTCTGGACAGGGGGGCAGGAGCGCAGATGCGCAGTATTTT	CASSSGQGGRSADAQYF	TRBD1	TRBJ2-3	TRBV5-1	NA
TGCAGCGTCCGTGCGCTCGTTAATCCCAAGCAGTACTTC	CSVRALVNPKQYF	NA	TRBJ2-7	TRBV29-1	NA
TGTGCCAGCAGTCTAACCGGGACAGCTCGTTTAGGGGATCAGTACTTC	CASSLTGTARLGDQYF	TRBD1	TRBJ2-7	TRBV5-4	NA
TGTGCCAGCACCGTGACAGGGTGGTCCTACGGGCAGTACTTC	CASTVTGWSYGQYF	TRBD1	TRBJ2-7	TRBV28	NA
TGTGCCAGCAGTCAAGATCAGGAGTCTGGGGAATCTCGCGAGCAGTACTTC	CASSQDQESGESREQYF	NA	TRBJ2-7	TRBV14	NA
TGTGCCAACACCGCCCAGCGGGCGGCTAGCACAGATACGCAGAATTTT	CANTAQRAASTDTQNF	NA	TRBJ2-3	TRBV6-1	NA
TGCGCCAGCAGTCAAGATCTTCCCACCGGGACTAGGGGGAGAGCAGATACGCAGTATTTT	CASSQDLPTGTRGRADTQYF	TRBD2	TRBJ2-3	TRBV4-3	NA
TGTGCTAGCACTTTAGATTCTAGCGGGAGTACAGATACGCAGTATTTT	CASTLDSSGSTDTQYF	TRBD2	TRBJ2-3	TRBV12-3/TRBV12-4	few
TGTGCCAAAAGGGACACGAACATTGAAGCTTTCTTT	CAKRDTNIEAFF	NA	TRBJ1-1	TRBV10-3	NA
TGCGCCAGCAGTCGGGGCACAGATACGCAGTTTTTT	CASSRGTDTQFF	NA	TRBJ2-3	TRBV4-3	NA
TGTGCTAACAGCCAAGCTGGGGCGAAGGATTCACCCCTCCACTTT	CANSQAGAKDSPLHF	NA	TRBJ1-6	TRBV4-1	NA
TGCAGTCCATGGAGGGGTTTTGGTTCACCCCTCCACTTT	CSPWRGFGSPLHF	NA	TRBJ1-6	TRBV20-1	few
TGTGCCAGCAGTAAAGGGGTAGCTAATGAAAAACTGTTTTTT	CASSKGVANEKLFF	NA	TRBJ1-4	TRBV6-5	many
TGCAGCGTTGTTTTTAGAGCCAACGTCCTGACTTTC	CSVVFRANVLTF	NA	TRBJ2-6	TRBV29-1	NA
TGTGCCAGAAGCTTAGACAGCGGGAGTATATCAGATACGCGGTATTTT	CARSLDSGSISDTRYF	TRBD2	TRBJ2-3	TRBV11-3	NA
TGTACCAGCAGTTTACGAAGAAACACCATATATTTT	CTSSLRRNTIYF	NA	TRBJ1-3	TRBV12-3/TRBV12-4	NA
TGTGCCAGCACCTTACGATGGATAGGGGAAAGCGAGCAGTACTTC	CASTLRWIGESEQYF	NA	TRBJ2-7	TRBV11-2	once
TGCAGTGTTGATACGCAGGGAAACACCGGGAAGCTGTTTTTT	CSVDTQGNTGKLFF	NA	TRBJ2-2	TRBV29-1	few
TGTGCCAGCTGCTCCAGACGGGACACAGATACGCAGTATTTT	CASCSRRDTDTQYF	NA	TRBJ2-3	TRBV7-2	NA
TGTGCCAGTAATGAATGGGATACACAGTATTTT	CASNEWDTQYF	NA	TRBJ2-3	TRBV6-5	NA
TGTGCTAGCGGCCCTAACAGGGGAAAACAGTTTTTT	CASGPNRGKQFF	TRBD1	TRBJ1-4	TRBV13	NA
TGTGCCAGCAGCTTTCCCGGGACCAACGGGATCAAAAACTTTCAGTACTTC	CASSFPGTNGIKNFQYF	NA	TRBJ2-4	TRBV11-1	NA
TGTGTCAGCAGCCAGTCAGGGGGACTTGGCTACGAACTGTACTTC	CVSSQSGGLGYELYF	NA	TRBJ2-7	TRBV6-6	NA
TGTGCCAGCAGTGAGGCCCAGGGAAATGGCTACACCTTC	CASSEAQGNGYTF	NA	TRBJ1-2	TRBV28	many
TGTGGCAGCAGTGAAGATGGGGGATATGGCTACAGCTTC	CGSSEDGGYGYSF	NA	TRBJ1-2	TRBV6-1	NA
TGTGCCAGCAGCTCGTTACTAACGGGAGTCGTCAATGAGCAATTCTTC	CASSSLLTGVVNEQFF	NA	TRBJ2-1	TRBV11-2	NA
TGTGCCAGCAGTGAACAGGGTATAGCTGGGACCAACGTCCTGACTTTC	CASSEQGIAGTNVLTF	NA	TRBJ2-6	TRBV6-1	NA
TGTGCCGGTAGCTTTTGGGACACCGAGGAGCTGTTTTTT	CAGSFWDTEELFF	NA	TRBJ2-2	TRBV11-1	NA
TGTGACAGCAGTTACGGGGTACCCCACGAGCAGTACTTC	CDSSYGVPHEQYF	NA	TRBJ2-7	TRBV6-2/TRBV6-3	once
TGTGCCAGCAGGGCTAGCTCATCCCTCGGGGAGCTGTCTTTT	CASRASSSLGELSF	NA	TRBJ2-2	TRBV28	NA
TGTGGCGGCAGTGAAGCGGTGGGCGGCCAAGAAACCCAGTACTTC	CGGSEAVGGQETQYF	NA	TRBJ2-5	TRBV6-1	once
TGTGCTAACGGCTTTCCCGGGACTAGCGGGACCAAAAACACTCAGTACTTC	CANGFPGTSGTKNTQYF	TRBD2	TRBJ2-4	TRBV11-1	NA
TGTGCCAGTAGTATTACATCATTAGCCGAGCAGTACTTC	CASSITSLAEQYF	NA	TRBJ2-7	TRBV19	few
TGTGCCAACAGCGCCACGACAGGGTTTGGTAACGAACAACTGTTTTTT	CANSATTGFGNEQLFF	TRBD1	TRBJ1-4	TRBV11-2	NA
TGCAGCGTCTCGAATCGGGGGGGAACTGGAACTTTCTTT	CSVSNRGGTGTFF	NA	TRBJ1-1	TRBV29-1	NA
TGCAGCGTTCCAGTGGCCTCGGCGGACGGCTACACATTC	CSVPVASADGYTF	NA	TRBJ1-2	TRBV29-1	NA
TGTGCCAGCAGTCCCAGGGCCTACGACCAGTACTTC	CASSPRAYDQYF	NA	TRBJ2-7	TRBV11-2	NA
TGTGCCATCAAGCGTGGGGACAGGGACGACACTGAAACTTTCTTT	CAIKRGDRDDTETFF	TRBD1	TRBJ1-1	TRBV10-3	NA
TGTGCCTGCAGTTCTGGTCGCGAACAGTACTTC	CACSSGREQYF	NA	TRBJ2-7	TRBV6-5	NA
TGCGCCAGCAGCTTTAGCGGGAGCGCGGAAGAAACCCAGTACTTC	CASSFSGSAEETQYF	TRBD2	TRBJ2-5	TRBV5-1	NA
TGCAACGTTGACATAGCGGGGGAGACCCATTACTTC	CNVDIAGETHYF	TRBD2	TRBJ2-5	TRBV29-1	NA
TGCAGCGTTGCCCCGGGACCGGCCTTTGGAGAGCAGTACTTC	CSVAPGPAFGEQYF	NA	TRBJ2-7	TRBV29-1	NA
TGTGCAAGCAGTTACCCCTGGGTGACCCCGACGGATTTCTTT	CASSYPWVTPTDFF	NA	TRBJ1-1	TRBV6-2/TRBV6-3	NA
TGTGCCAGCGGCTTAGACCGGGCTGGGGCCAACGTCATGACTTTC	CASGLDRAGANVMTF	NA	TRBJ2-6	TRBV11-2	NA
TGTACCAGCAGTTGGGGTCAGGGAGGGACCCAGTTCTTC	CTSSWGQGGTQFF	TRBD2	TRBJ2-1	TRBV12-3/TRBV12-4	NA
TGCAGCGTCTATGGGACAGTGGGTTGCGGAGACCTGTTTTTT	CSVYGTVGCGDLFF	TRBD1	TRBJ2-2	TRBV29-1	NA
TGTGCCAGCCGCCTAACCGTGACAGCTCGTTTAGGGGAGCAGTACTTC	CASRLTVTARLGEQYF	NA	TRBJ2-7	TRBV5-4	NA
TGCGTCAGCAGCCGATATATGAACACTGAAGCTTTCTTT	CVSSRYMNTEAFF	NA	TRBJ1-1	TRBV4-3	NA
TGTGCCAACAGCTTAGATCTGGGGGTGGCTCTGTCCCAGCATTTT	CANSLDLGVALSQHF	NA	TRBJ1-5	TRBV11-3	NA
TGTGCCAGCAGCCCAGCGGGTCAGGGATCGGTATGCCAAGAGATCCAGTACTTC	CASSPAGQGSVCQEIQYF	NA	TRBJ2-5	TRBV12-3/TRBV12-4	NA